This T cell receptor beta chain derives from a study of control samples from healthy donors and cancer patients. The germline V gene has CDR1 SGDLS and CDR2 YYNGEE. The CDR3 runs to 14 residues. Between the trimmed V and J ends, which lost 4 bases and 3 bases, there was a span of 13 bases. TCRdb's table, derived via immunoSEQ multiplex PCR, lists solely in-frame clones and lacks some. The sample lists 15,000 or so clones, around 77% seen once, with roughly a sixth in the top ten. This sequence joins TRBV9 and TRBJ1-1, with a weak D call TRBD1 (5 bases). The sample comprised formalin-fixed, paraffin-embedded tissue. The TCR comes from a female donor with lung cancer. The CDR3 loop reads CASSLRWGDTEAFF. CDR3 in DNA: TGTGCCAGCAGCCTTCGTTGGGGGGACACTGAAGCTTTCTTT.